The following is a T cell receptor (beta chain) sequence with its context. The V end was cut by 3 bases, the J end by 4 bases, with 22 bases between. The germline V gene encodes CDR1 ENHRY and CDR2 SYGVKD. This CDR3 region has 18 residues. This record comes from a study of cytomegalovirus exposure and HLA in healthy donors. 60 Vbeta and 13 Jbeta primers were used in PCR. Sequencing was performed with immunoSEQ multiplex PCR; in TCRdb, only in-frame clones are kept and a portion is missing. The table lists about 150,000 clones, 66% of them singletons. V gene TRBV10-3 combines with J gene TRBJ2-1; the D gene is possibly TRBD1 (6 bases). The receptor's source is a woman aged 60-70 years in good health and CMV-seronegative. Sequenced sample: PBMCs. The CDR3 bases are TGTGCCATCAGTGAACAGGTCCCCGGGACATCTCCTTACAATGAGCAGTTCTTC. Residues: CAISEQVPGTSPYNEQFF.